This paragraph covers one TCR beta chain sequence. V lost 6 bases, J lost 11 bases, and 9 bases lay in between. The CDR3 has 11 amino acids. Germline assignment: CDR1 KGHDR and CDR2 SFDVKD. Libraries were prepared by immunoSEQ multiplex PCR; TCRdb keeps only in-frame clonotypes and omits some of them. The table records 85,000 to 90,000 clones, 85% to 90% of them present only once. The source of the sample is a study of blood T cell repertoires in COVID-19. Study-level background: The United States, Italy and Spain supplied acute and convalescent COVID-19 samples. PBMCs, B-cell-depleted T cells, or T cells provided the cDNA or gDNA that made up the material.

The chain uses TRBV24-1 and TRBJ1-4, with D possibly TRBD1 on 5 matching bases. This receptor was obtained from a human donor in a cohort sampled during active COVID-19. The specimen sequenced was peripheral blood. In DNA form, the CDR3 reads TGTGCCACCAGTAGGGGTGAGAAACTGTTTTTT. Translating it yields CATSRGEKLFF.